Listed here are 23 T cell receptor beta chains from one sample, sequenced in a study of blood T cell repertoires in COVID-19. TCRdb's copy holds only in-frame clones and misses some; the assay was immunoSEQ multiplex PCR. The table has 140,000 to 150,000 clones, 80% to 90% seen once; the top ten hold approximately 9.2%. Sequencing input: peripheral blood. These receptor sequences come from a human donor with acute or convalescent COVID-19. The donor label of this sample is uncertain.

The V gene is TRBV12-3 or TRBV12-4, the J gene TRBJ2-7; 9 bases fit TRBD1. The ends lost 2 bases at V and 6 bases at J; junction bases unmatched: 2. The CDR3 spans 13 residues. As DNA, the CDR3 is TGTGCCAGCAGTTTAACAGGGGGCCTCGAGCAGTACTTC. This codes for CASSLTGGLEQYF.

The V call is TRBV10-2, the J call TRBJ2-7, with 9 nucleotides matching TRBD1. Germline V gene data show CDR1 as WSHSY and CDR2 as SAAADI. This CDR3 spans 11 amino acids. V lost 8 bases and J lost 4; bases outside the gene matches: 0. The CDR3 reads CASGTGYEQYV. CDR3 nucleotide sequence: TGCGCCAGCGGGACAGGGTACGAGCAGTACGTC.

The J gene is TRBJ2-7, the V gene TRBV5-4; TRBD1 matches 10 bases. The germline CDR1 and CDR2 sequences are SGHNT and YYREEE (reference sequence). V lost 2 bases, J lost 7 bases, and 9 bases stayed unmatched. CDR3 size: 15 residues. CDR3 residues: CASSFSGTGVFEQYF. The CDR3 DNA reads TGTGCCAGCAGCTTTTCCGGGACAGGGGTGTTTGAGCAGTACTTC.

In its sample, this clone was seen once. In DNA, the CDR3 is TGCGCCAGCACTAGCACAGGGCAGGGTCAGCCCCAGCATTTT. This codes for CASTSTGQGQPQHF. This chain joins TRBV10-2 and TRBJ1-5; D perhaps matches TRBD1 (6 bases). The CDR3 consists of 14 residues. Trimming removed 7 bases at V and 6 bases at J, with 16 bases between. Germline V gene lookup returns CDR1 WSHSY and CDR2 SAAADI.

The genes are TRBV5-6 and TRBJ1-6, with a tentative D call TRBD1 (6 bases). Germline-derived CDR1 and CDR2 are SGHDT and YYEEEE. The CDR3 runs to 15 residues. Trimming removed 0 bases from V and 9 bases from J, with 13 bases in between. In DNA form, the CDR3 reads TGTGCCAGCAGCTTGGAGAGGACAGAGATTTCACCCCTCCACTTT. It translates to CASSLERTEISPLHF.

This clone was detected a few times. This rearrangement joins TRBV2 to TRBJ1-5; unclear D gene. V dropped 6 bases and J dropped 6 bases, with 12 bases sitting between them. This CDR3 spans 13 amino acids. Germline CDR1 is SNHLY and CDR2 is FYNNEI. This CDR3 is CASSRLGGQPQHF. DNA of the CDR3: TGTGCCAGCAGCCGCCTTGGAGGTCAGCCCCAGCATTTT.

V and J are TRBV7-3 and TRBJ2-5; 12 bases match TRBD2. In germline, CDR1 is SGHTA, CDR2 FQGTGA. V shed 2 bases and J 4 bases; nucleotides not matched to a gene: 5. This CDR3 comprises 16 residues. The CDR3 DNA sequence: TGTGCCAGCAGCTTATGGGCTAGCGGGGGGGCAGAGACCCAGTACTTC. Protein sequence: CASSLWASGGAETQYF.

This rearrangement joins TRBV5-4 to TRBJ1-2, with a possible D match to TRBD1 (6 bases). Germline loops: CDR1 SGHNT, CDR2 YYREEE (reference sequence). The V and J ends lost 3 bases and 2 bases respectively, with 14 bases between them. The CDR3 runs to 15 residues. CDR3 sequence (DNA): TGTGCCAGCAGCTACCAGGGGACCGAGAACTATGGCTACACCTTC. The encoded protein is CASSYQGTENYGYTF.

The chain uses TRBV2 and TRBJ2-2; D ambiguous. CDR1 is SNHLY and CDR2 is FYNNEI in the germline V gene. The V and J ends lost 4 bases and 5 bases respectively, with 11 bases between them. The CDR3 is 14 amino acids. The CDR3 region has the DNA TGTGCCAGCAGTGGGCACACCTCGACCGGGGAGCTGTTTTTT. It yields the protein CASSGHTSTGELFF.

The chain carries TRBV5-4 and TRBJ2-1, with D perhaps matching TRBD2 (5 bases). In germline, CDR1 is SGHNT, CDR2 YYREEE (reference sequence). This CDR3 has 16 residues. Trimming pared 2 bases from V and 3 bases from J, leaving 15 bases between. CDR3 loop: CASSLLGLGDYNEQFF. The CDR3 DNA reads as TGTGCCAGCAGCTTACTAGGGTTGGGTGACTACAATGAGCAGTTCTTC.

V and J are TRBV12-3 or TRBV12-4 and TRBJ2-5; the D is unclear. The CDR3 runs to 12 residues. Trimming removed 4 bases from V and 5 bases from J, with 8 bases in between. The DNA of the CDR3 is TGTGCCAGCAGTTCCTATCTTGAGACCCAGTACTTC. This encodes CASSSYLETQYF.

The chain carries TRBV6-5 and TRBJ2-4, with D unclear. The CDR3 length is 15 residues. The V gene lost 7 bases and the J gene lost 0 bases, with 13 bases spanning the gap. Per the germline V gene, CDR1 is MNHEY and CDR2 is SVGAGI. CDR3 residues: CASTSRLLAKNIQYF. CDR3 coding DNA: TGTGCCAGCACCTCCCGACTCTTAGCCAAAAACATTCAGTACTTC.

The V gene is TRBV24-1, the J gene TRBJ2-2, with TRBD1 identical over 9 bases. Germline V CDR1 and CDR2: KGHDR, SFDVKD. The V segment lost 4 bases and the J segment 6 bases; nucleotides outside the gene matches: 8. The CDR3 spans 16 residues. The CDR3 DNA reads TGTGCCACCAGTGACACCGGGACAGGGATGCCCGGGGAGCTGTTTTTT. It yields the protein CATSDTGTGMPGELFF.

The V and J genes are TRBV24-1 and TRBJ2-1; 7 bases line up with TRBD1. The junction had 3 bases not matched to a gene; V was cut back by 0 bases and J by 8 bases. This CDR3 region has 14 residues. CDR1 and CDR2 from the germline V gene are KGHDR and SFDVKD. The CDR3 protein is CATSDLRQGDEQFF. Written as DNA, the CDR3 is TGTGCCACCAGTGATTTGCGCCAGGGGGATGAGCAGTTCTTC.

The chain carries TRBV12-3 or TRBV12-4 and TRBJ1-2; TRBD1 might be the D (6 bases). The V gene lost 7 bases and the J gene lost 5 bases, with 14 bases spanning the gap. The CDR3 extends over 13 amino acids. The CDR3 spells CASKPDSYYGYTF. CDR3 nucleotides: TGTGCCAGCAAACCGGACAGTTATTATGGCTACACCTTC.

The genes are TRBV7-2 and TRBJ2-7; D gene unclear. From germline, CDR1 is SGHTA and CDR2 FQGNSA. Trimming took 1 base from V and 3 from J, leaving 7 bases between them. The CDR3 covers 13 residues. CDR3 nucleotide sequence: TGTGCCAGCAGCTTAGTGGGCCTCTACGAGCAGTACTTC. It yields the protein CASSLVGLYEQYF.

The V and J genes are TRBV6-6 and TRBJ2-7; 11 nucleotides line up with TRBD1. CDR3 size: 15 residues. V shed 7 bases and J 4 bases; nucleotides not matched to a gene: 9. From germline, CDR1 is MNHNY and CDR2 SVGAGI (reference sequence). DNA of the CDR3: TGTGCCAGCAAGGTCGGGACAGGGGGGAAATACGAGCAGTACTTC. Protein sequence: CASKVGTGGKYEQYF.

The J gene is TRBJ1-1, the V gene TRBV27; TRBD1 matches at 8 bases. CDR1 and CDR2 (germline): MNHEY, SMNVEV (reference sequence). This CDR3 spans 15 amino acids. With 4 bases clipped from V and 3 bases from J, the junction kept 7 bases outside the gene matches. The CDR3 protein is CASSSPGQGHTEAFF. The CDR3 DNA reads TGTGCCAGCAGTTCCCCCGGACAGGGCCACACTGAAGCTTTCTTT.

This clone was detected a few times. The V and J genes are TRBV2 and TRBJ1-6, with TRBD1 matching 10 bases. Germline loops: CDR1 SNHLY, CDR2 FYNNEI. The CDR3 is 14 amino acids. V dropped 6 bases and J dropped 9; count of bases not matched to a gene: 5. The CDR3 sequence is CASRDRGIGSPLHF. CDR3 nucleotides: TGTGCCAGCAGGGACAGGGGGATCGGTTCACCCCTCCACTTT.

This rearrangement joins TRBV7-9 to TRBJ2-7, with D perhaps TRBD1 (5 bases). The CDR3 totals 14 residues. V dropped 1 base and J dropped 10 bases, with 17 bases sitting between them. Germline CDR1 is SEHNR and CDR2 is FQNEAQ (reference sequence). CDR3 loop: CASSLDQGPYPQYV. The CDR3, as DNA: TGTGCCAGCAGCTTAGATCAGGGCCCTTACCCACAGTACGTC.

The chain employs TRBV2 and TRBJ2-2, with a possible D match to TRBD1 (6 bases). Trimming cost V 8 bases and J 4 bases, with 14 bases left between them. CDR1 is SNHLY, CDR2 FYNNEI, per germline. The CDR3 extends over 14 amino acids. CDR3 in amino acids: CASRLQGSTGELFF. CDR3 coding DNA: TGTGCCAGCCGACTCCAGGGGAGCACCGGGGAGCTGTTTTTT. Full variable domain (remainder filled in from reference TRBV2 and TRBJ2-2): EPEVTQTPSHQVTQMGQEVILRCVPISNHLYFYWYRQILGQKVEFLVSFYNNEISEKSEIFDDQFSVERPDGSNFTLKIRSTKLEDSAMYFCASRLQGSTGELFFGEGSRLTVL.

This rearrangement joins TRBV5-1 to TRBJ1-2, with D unclear. The CDR3 spans 13 residues. Germline V gene data show CDR1 as SGHRS and CDR2 as YFSETQ. The V and J ends lost 0 bases and 4 bases respectively, with 7 bases between them. The CDR3 DNA is TGCGCCAGCAGCTTGGAAGCGGGCTATGGCTACACCTTC. This sequence encodes CASSLEAGYGYTF.

The chain has TRBV6-5 and TRBJ2-5; TRBD1 is a possible D gene (6 bases). The CDR3 extends over 16 amino acids. The germline V gene has CDR1 MNHEY and CDR2 SVGAGI. V lost 0 bases, J lost 4 bases, and 15 bases lay in between. CDR3 protein: CASSYSGAALRETQYF. The CDR3 region has the DNA TGTGCCAGCAGTTACTCGGGGGCAGCCCTCCGAGAGACCCAGTACTTC.